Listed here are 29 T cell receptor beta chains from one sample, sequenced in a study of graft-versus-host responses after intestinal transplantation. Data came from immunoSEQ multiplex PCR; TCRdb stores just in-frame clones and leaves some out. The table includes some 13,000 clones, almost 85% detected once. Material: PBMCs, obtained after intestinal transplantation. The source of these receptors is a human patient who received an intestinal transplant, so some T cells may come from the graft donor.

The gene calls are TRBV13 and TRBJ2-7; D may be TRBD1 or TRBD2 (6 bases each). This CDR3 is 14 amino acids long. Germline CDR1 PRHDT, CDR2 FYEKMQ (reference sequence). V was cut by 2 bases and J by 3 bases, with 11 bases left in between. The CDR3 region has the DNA TGTGCCAGCAGCTTATACGGAGGGGGCTACGAGCAGTACTTC. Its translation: CASSLYGGGYEQYF.

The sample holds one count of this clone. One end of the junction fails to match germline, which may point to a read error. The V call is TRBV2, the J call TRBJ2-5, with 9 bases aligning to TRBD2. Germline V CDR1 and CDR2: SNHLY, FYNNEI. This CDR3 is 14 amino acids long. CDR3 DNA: TGTGCCGGCAGTGATGGGACTAGCTTGGAGACCCAGTACTTC. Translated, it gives CAGSDGTSLETQYF.

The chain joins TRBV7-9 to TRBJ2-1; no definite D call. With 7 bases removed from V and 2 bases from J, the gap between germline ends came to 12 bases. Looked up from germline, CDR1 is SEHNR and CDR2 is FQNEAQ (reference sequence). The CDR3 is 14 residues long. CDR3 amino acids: CASTFQSTYNEQFF. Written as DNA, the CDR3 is TGTGCCAGCACCTTTCAGTCTACCTACAATGAGCAGTTCTTC. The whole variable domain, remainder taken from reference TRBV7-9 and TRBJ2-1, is DTGVSQNPRHKITKRGQNVTFRCDPISEHNRLYWYRQTLGQGPEFLTYFQNEAQLEKSRLLSDRFSAERPKGSFSTLEIQRTEQGDSAMYLCASTFQSTYNEQFFGPGTRLTVL.

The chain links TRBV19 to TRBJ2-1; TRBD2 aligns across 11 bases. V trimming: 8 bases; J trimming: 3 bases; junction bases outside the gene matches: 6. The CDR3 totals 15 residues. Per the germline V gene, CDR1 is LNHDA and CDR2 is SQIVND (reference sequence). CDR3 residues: CASRLAGGGYNEQFF. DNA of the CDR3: TGTGCCAGTCGCCTAGCGGGAGGAGGCTACAATGAGCAGTTCTTC. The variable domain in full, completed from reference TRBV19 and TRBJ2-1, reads DGGITQSPKYLFRKEGQNVTLSCEQNLNHDAMYWYRQDPGQGLRLIYYSQIVNDFQKGDIAEGYSVSREKKESFPLTVTSAQKNPTAFYLCASRLAGGGYNEQFFGPGTRLTVL.

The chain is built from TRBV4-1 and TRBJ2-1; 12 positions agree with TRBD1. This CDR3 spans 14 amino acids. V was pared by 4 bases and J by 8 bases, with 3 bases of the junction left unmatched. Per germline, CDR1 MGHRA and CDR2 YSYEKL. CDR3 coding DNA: TGCGCCAGCAGCCCTGGGACAGGGGGCCATGAGCAGTTCTTC. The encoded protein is CASSPGTGGHEQFF.

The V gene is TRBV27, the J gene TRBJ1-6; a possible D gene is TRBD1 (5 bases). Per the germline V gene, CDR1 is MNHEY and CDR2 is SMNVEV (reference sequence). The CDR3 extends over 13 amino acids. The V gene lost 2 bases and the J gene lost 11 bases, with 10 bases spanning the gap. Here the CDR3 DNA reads TGTGCCAGCAGTTTAGCCAGGGAAGCACCCCTCCACTTT. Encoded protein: CASSLAREAPLHF.

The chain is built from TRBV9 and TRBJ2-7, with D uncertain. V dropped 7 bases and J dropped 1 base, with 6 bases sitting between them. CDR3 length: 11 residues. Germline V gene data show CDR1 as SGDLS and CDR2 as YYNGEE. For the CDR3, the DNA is TGTGCCAGCGTCTATTCCTACGAGCAGTACTTC. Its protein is CASVYSYEQYF.

Written as DNA, the CDR3 is TGTGCCTGGAGGGGGGCCTTTCGTGTTAGGTACACTGAAGCTTTCTTT. This gives the protein CAWRGAFRVRYTEAFF. This sequence joins TRBV30 and TRBJ1-1; maybe TRBD1 (6 bases). The germline V gene has CDR1 GTSNPN and CDR2 SVGIG (reference sequence). The V end lost 3 bases, the J end lost 3 bases, and 20 bases lay between the germline ends. The CDR3 consists of 16 residues.

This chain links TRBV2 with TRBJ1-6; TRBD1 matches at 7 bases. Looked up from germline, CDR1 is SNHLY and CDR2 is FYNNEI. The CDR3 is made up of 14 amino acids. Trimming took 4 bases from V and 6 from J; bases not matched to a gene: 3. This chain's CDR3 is CASSGDRVNSPLHF. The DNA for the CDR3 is TGTGCCAGCAGTGGAGACAGGGTTAATTCACCCCTCCACTTT.

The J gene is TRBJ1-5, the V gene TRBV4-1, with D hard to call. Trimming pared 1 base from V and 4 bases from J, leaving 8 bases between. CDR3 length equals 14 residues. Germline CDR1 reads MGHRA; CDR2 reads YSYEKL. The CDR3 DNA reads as TGCGCCAGCAGCCAAGTGACGGGGAATCAGCCCCAGCATTTT. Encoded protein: CASSQVTGNQPQHF.

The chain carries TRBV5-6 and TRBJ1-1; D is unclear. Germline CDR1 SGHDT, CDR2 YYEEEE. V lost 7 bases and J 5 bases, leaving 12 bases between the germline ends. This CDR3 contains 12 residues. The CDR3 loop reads CASSPGITEAFF. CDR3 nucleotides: TGTGCCAGCTCCCCGGGAATTACTGAAGCTTTCTTT.

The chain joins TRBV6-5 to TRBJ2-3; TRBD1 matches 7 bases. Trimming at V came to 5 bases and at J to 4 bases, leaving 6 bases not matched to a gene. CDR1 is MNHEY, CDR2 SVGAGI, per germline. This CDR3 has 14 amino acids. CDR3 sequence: CASSRATGSDTQYF. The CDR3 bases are TGTGCCAGCAGTCGAGCGACAGGGTCAGATACGCAGTATTTT.

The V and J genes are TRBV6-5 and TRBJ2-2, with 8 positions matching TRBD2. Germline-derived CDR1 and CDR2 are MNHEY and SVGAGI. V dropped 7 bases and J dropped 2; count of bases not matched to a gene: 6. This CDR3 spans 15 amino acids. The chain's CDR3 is CASTGGESNTGELFF. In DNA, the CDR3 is TGTGCCAGCACCGGGGGGGAATCAAACACCGGGGAGCTGTTTTTT.

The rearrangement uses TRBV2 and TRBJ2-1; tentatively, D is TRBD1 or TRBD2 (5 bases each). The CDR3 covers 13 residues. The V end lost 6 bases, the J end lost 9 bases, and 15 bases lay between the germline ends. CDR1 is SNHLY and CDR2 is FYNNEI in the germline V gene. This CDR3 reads CASSIGEYGEQFF. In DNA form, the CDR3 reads TGTGCCAGCAGCATAGGGGAGTACGGTGAGCAGTTCTTC.

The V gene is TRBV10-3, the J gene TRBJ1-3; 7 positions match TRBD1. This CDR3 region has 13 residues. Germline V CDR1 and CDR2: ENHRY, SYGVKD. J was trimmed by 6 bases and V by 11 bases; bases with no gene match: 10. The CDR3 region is CASSHRGENTIYF. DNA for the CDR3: TGTGCCTCTTCTCACAGGGGTGAAAACACCATATATTTT.

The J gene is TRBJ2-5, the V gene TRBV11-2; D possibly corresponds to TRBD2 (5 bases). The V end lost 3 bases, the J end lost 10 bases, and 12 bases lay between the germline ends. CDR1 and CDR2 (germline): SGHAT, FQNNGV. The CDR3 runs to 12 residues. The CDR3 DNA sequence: TGTGCCAGCAGCTTGACTGCCGCGGGCCAGTACTTC. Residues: CASSLTAAGQYF. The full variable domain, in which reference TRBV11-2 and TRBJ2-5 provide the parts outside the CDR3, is EAGVAQSPRYKIIEKRQSVAFWCNPISGHATLYWYQQILGQGPKLLIQFQNNGVVDDSQLPKDRFSAERLKGVDSTLKIQPAKLEDSAVYLCASSLTAAGQYFGPGTRLLVL.

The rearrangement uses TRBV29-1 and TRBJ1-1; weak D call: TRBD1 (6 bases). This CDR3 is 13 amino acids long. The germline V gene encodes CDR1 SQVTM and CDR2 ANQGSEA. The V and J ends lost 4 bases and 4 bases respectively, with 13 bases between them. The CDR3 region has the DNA TGCAGCGTTGTATTAGGGGGGGGCACTGAAGCTTTCTTT. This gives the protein CSVVLGGGTEAFF.

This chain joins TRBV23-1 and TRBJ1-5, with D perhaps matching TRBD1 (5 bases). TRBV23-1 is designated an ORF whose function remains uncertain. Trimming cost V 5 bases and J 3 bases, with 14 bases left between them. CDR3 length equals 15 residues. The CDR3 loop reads CASSKEGPINQPQHF. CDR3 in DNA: TGCGCCAGCAGTAAAGAGGGGCCGATCAATCAGCCCCAGCATTTT.

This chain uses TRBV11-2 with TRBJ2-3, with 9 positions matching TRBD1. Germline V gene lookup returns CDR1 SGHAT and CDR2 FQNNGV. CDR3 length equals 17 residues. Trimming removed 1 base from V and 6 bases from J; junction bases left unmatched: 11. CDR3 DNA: TGTGCCAGCAGCTTAGTATACCGGGACAGGGAGGCCGATACGCAGTATTTT. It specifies CASSLVYRDREADTQYF.

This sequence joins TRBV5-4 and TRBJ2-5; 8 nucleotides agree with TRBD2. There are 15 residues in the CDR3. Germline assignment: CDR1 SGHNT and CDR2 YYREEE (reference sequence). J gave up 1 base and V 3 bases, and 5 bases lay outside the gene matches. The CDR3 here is CASSSRGGLQETQYF. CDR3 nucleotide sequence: TGTGCCAGCAGCTCCCGGGGGGGGCTCCAAGAGACCCAGTACTTC.

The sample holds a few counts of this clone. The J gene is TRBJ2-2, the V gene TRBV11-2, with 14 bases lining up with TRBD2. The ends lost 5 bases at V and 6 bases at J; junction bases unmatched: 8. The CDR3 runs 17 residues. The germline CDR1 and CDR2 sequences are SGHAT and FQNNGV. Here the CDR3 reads CASSPGTSGSNAGELFF. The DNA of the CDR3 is TGTGCCAGCAGCCCAGGGACTAGCGGGAGTAACGCCGGGGAGCTGTTTTTT.

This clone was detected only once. The CDR3 DNA follows: TGTGCCAGCAGCCACCACCTAGGGTCCAACACTGAAGCTTTCTTT. Translating gives CASSHHLGSNTEAFF. The chain carries TRBV7-9 and TRBJ1-1, with D hard to call. Germline assignment: CDR1 SEHNR and CDR2 FQNEAQ (reference sequence). V lost 5 bases to trimming and J lost 2 bases, with 15 bases between them. The length of the CDR3 is 15 residues.

This CDR3 reads CASSYTRDFNEQFF. Here the CDR3 DNA reads TGTGCCAGCAGCTACACCCGGGACTTCAATGAGCAGTTCTTC. The rearrangement uses TRBV13 and TRBJ2-1; a possible D gene is TRBD2 (6 bases). This CDR3 is 14 amino acids long. Trimming stripped 4 bases from V and 6 bases from J, with 13 bases between. Germline V gene sequence: CDR1 PRHDT, CDR2 FYEKMQ (reference sequence). Variable domain in full (rest from reference TRBV13 and TRBJ2-1): AAGVIQSPRHLIKEKRETATLKCYPIPRHDTVYWYQQGPGQDPQFLISFYEKMQSDKGSIPDRFSAQQFSDYHSELNMSSLELGDSALYFCASSYTRDFNEQFFGPGTRLTVL.

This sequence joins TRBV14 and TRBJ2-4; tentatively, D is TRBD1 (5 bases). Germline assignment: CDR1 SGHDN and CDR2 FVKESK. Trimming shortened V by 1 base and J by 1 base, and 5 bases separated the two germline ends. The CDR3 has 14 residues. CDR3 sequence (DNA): TGTGCCAGCAGCCAAGCAGGGGCCAAAAACATTCAGTACTTC. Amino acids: CASSQAGAKNIQYF.

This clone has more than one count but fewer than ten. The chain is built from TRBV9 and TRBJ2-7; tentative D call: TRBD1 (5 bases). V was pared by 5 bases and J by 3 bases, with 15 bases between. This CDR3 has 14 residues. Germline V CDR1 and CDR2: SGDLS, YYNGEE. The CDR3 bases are TGTGCCAGCAGTCACCGAGACAGACTCTACGAGCAGTACTTC. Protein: CASSHRDRLYEQYF.

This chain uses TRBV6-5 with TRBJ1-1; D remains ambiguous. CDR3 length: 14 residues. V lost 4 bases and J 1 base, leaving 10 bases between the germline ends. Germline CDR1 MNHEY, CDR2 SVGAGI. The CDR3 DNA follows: TGTGCCAGCAGTTGGAGAGTAGGGAACACTGAAGCTTTCTTT. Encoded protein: CASSWRVGNTEAFF.

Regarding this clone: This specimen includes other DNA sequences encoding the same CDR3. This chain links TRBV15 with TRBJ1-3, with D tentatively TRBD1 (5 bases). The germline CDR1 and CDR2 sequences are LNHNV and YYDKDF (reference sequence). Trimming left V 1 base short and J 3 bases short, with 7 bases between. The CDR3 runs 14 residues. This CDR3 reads CATSRVDSGNTIYF. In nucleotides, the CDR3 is TGTGCCACCAGCAGAGTCGACAGTGGAAACACCATATATTTT. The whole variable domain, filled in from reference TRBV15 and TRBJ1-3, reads DAMVIQNPRYQVTQFGKPVTLSCSQTLNHNVMYWYQQKSSQAPKLLFHYYDKDFNNEADTPDNFQSRRPNTSFCFLDIRSPGLGDTAMYLCATSRVDSGNTIYFGEGSWLTVV.

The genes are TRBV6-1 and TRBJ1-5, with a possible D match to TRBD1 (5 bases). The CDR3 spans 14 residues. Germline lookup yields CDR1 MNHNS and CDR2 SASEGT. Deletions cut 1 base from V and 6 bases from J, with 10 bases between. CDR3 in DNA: TGTGCCAGCAGTGAAGGGGGCCGGAGTCAGCCCCAGCATTTT. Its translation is CASSEGGRSQPQHF.

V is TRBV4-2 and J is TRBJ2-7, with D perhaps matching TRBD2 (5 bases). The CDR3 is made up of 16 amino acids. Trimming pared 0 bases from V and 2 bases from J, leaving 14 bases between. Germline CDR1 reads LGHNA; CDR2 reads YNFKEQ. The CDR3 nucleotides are TGTGCCAGCAGCCAAGAATCGAGCGGAGTCACCTACGAGCAGTACTTC. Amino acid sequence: CASSQESSGVTYEQYF.